This T cell receptor beta chain originates from a study of Ad26.COV2.S vaccination and SARS-CoV-2 variants. Using immunoSEQ multiplex PCR, the repertoire was profiled, and TCRdb retains in-frame clones only, with some absent. The sample lists around 450,000 clones, roughly 90% occurring once. The treatment here: about 20 received Ad26.COV2.S at low or high dose, single or two shots; roughly 5 received placebo; per-sample allocation not given. Sampling was done on day 63 after the first vaccine or placebo injection. An adult donor aged 18-55 years was enrolled in Boston. The sequence was collected from a person aged 18-60 years who received the Ad26.COV2.S COVID-19 vaccine or a placebo. The material sequenced was peripheral blood, taken in a trial of Ad26.COV2.S vaccine versus placebo.

In DNA form, the CDR3 reads TGTGCCAGCAGTGACTCTAGCGGGGGCCCCTACAATGAGCAGTTCTTC. The encoded protein is CASSDSSGGPYNEQFF. This chain links TRBV6-4 with TRBJ2-1; TRBD2 matches at 9 bases. With V trimmed by 0 bases and J by 2 bases, 2 bases remained unmatched. Germline CDR1 is MRHNA and CDR2 is SNTAGT. CDR3 size: 16 residues.